The next 17 T cell receptor beta chains were all read from a single sample in a study of T cell repertoires in cytomegalovirus infection. These TCRs' antigens remain unknown. TCRdb redid the calling of the reads with MiXCR, one entry per CDR3 protein. The sample includes about 130,000 distinct CDR3 sequences, about 24% of them seen just once. Sequenced: PBMCs, sequenced either directly or after in vitro stimulation (not recorded which). Source of these receptors: a human donor in good health (CMV status not recorded). Some clones in this sample may be carry-over from other donors' samples.

The gene calls are TRBV7-2 and TRBJ1-3; TRBD1 agrees at 8 bases. This CDR3 comprises 14 residues. Germline assignment: CDR1 SGHTA and CDR2 FQGNSA. J was trimmed by 13 bases and V by 3 bases; bases with no gene match: 11. CDR3 amino acids: CASSFDRGLTVIYF. CDR3 nucleotide sequence: TGTGCCAGCAGCTTCGACAGGGGACTTACAGTAATATATTTT. The whole variable domain, filled in from reference TRBV7-2 and TRBJ1-3, reads GAGVSQSPSNKVTEKGKDVELRCDPISGHTALYWYRQSLGQGLEFLIYFQGNSAPDKSGLPSDRFSAERTGGSVSTLTIQRTQQEDSAVYLCASSFDRGLTVIYFGEGSWLTVV.

This chain connects TRBV19 to TRBJ2-3, with 7 bases identical to TRBD2. The CDR3 length is 15 residues. CDR1 and CDR2 from the germline V gene are LNHDA and SQIVND (reference sequence). V lost 6 bases to trimming and J lost 1 base; unmatched junction nucleotides: 7. This CDR3 reads CASSSRSGGTDTQYF. CDR3 in DNA: TGTGCCAGTAGCTCCCGCAGCGGGGGCACAGATACGCAGTATTTT.

The chain carries TRBV7-2 and TRBJ2-5; 8 nucleotides align to TRBD1. The CDR3 is 15 residues long. Unmatched junction bases numbered 7, after V lost 6 bases and J lost 1 base. In germline, CDR1 is SGHTA, CDR2 FQGNSA. Here the CDR3 DNA reads TGTGCCAGCAGTCTAGGACAGGGCTCCCAAGAGACCCAGTACTTC. Translating it yields CASSLGQGSQETQYF.

This chain uses TRBV6-2 or TRBV6-3 with TRBJ1-1, with TRBD1 as a possible D gene (5 bases). Trimming removed 4 bases from V and 6 bases from J, with 15 bases in between. Germline V gene data show CDR1 as MNHEY and CDR2 as SVGEGT. The CDR3 loop spans 14 amino acids. The CDR3 is CASSFFQGSAEAFF. The CDR3 DNA follows: TGTGCCAGCAGTTTTTTTCAGGGTAGCGCTGAAGCTTTCTTT.

In its sample, this clonotype was seen a few times. The DNA of the CDR3 is TGTGCCAGCAGCTTTGGTGCGGGAGGGCCTGTGACATCCTACGAGCAGTACGTC. The encoded protein is CASSFGAGGPVTSYEQYV. The J gene is TRBJ2-7, the V gene TRBV7-2, with 9 positions matching TRBD2. V lost 3 bases, J lost 1 base, and 13 bases stayed unmatched. The CDR3 has 18 residues. Germline V gene data show CDR1 as SGHTA and CDR2 as FQGNSA.

Of note for this clonotype: The junction shows a germline mismatch at one end, possibly a read error. The chain combines TRBV7-6 with TRBJ2-1; 7 bases fit TRBD2. Germline lookup yields CDR1 SGHVS and CDR2 FNYEAQ. The CDR3 has 17 amino acids. CDR3 coding DNA: TGTGCCAGCAGCTCCCGGACTAGAGGGAGGGCGGGCGATGAGAAGTTCTTC. Translated: CASSSRTRGRAGDEKFF.

This clonotype was seen once. The rearrangement joins TRBV5-1 to TRBJ2-7; tentatively, D is TRBD1 or TRBD2 (5 bases each). V lost 4 bases to trimming and J lost 3 bases, with 17 bases between them. The V gene's germline CDR1 is SGHRS and CDR2 YFSETQ. The CDR3 is 15 amino acids. CDR3: CASSPTAEMDYEQYF. CDR3 sequence (DNA): TGCGCCAGCAGCCCGACAGCGGAGATGGACTACGAGCAGTACTTC.

This clonotype was counted between two and nine times. This sequence joins TRBV7-2 and TRBJ2-7; D may be TRBD1 (6 bases). V was cut by 4 bases and J by 3 bases, with 10 bases left in between. Germline lookup yields CDR1 SGHTA and CDR2 FQGNSA. The CDR3 is made up of 13 amino acids. CDR3: CASSSQGYYEQYF. CDR3 DNA sequence: TGTGCCAGCAGCTCTCAGGGGTACTACGAGCAGTACTTC.

There are a few counts of this clonotype. This sequence joins TRBV19 and TRBJ2-3, with TRBD2 matching 12 bases. Losses at the gene ends were 5 bases for V and 4 bases for J; bases not matched to a gene: 7. The V gene's germline CDR1 is LNHDA and CDR2 SQIVND (reference sequence). This CDR3 has 16 amino acids. CDR3 in amino acids: CASSLASGRGADTQYF. The CDR3, as DNA: TGTGCCAGTAGTCTGGCTAGCGGGAGGGGGGCAGATACGCAGTATTTT.

The chain is built from TRBV6-2 or TRBV6-3 and TRBJ2-7, with D uncertain. This CDR3 comprises 11 residues. Germline V CDR1 and CDR2: MNHEY, SVGEGT. The ends were cut back, 10 bases at V and 0 bases at J, with 7 bases in the middle. The CDR3 DNA follows: TGTGCCACCGGGTCCTCCTACGAGCAGTACGTC. Its protein is CATGSSYEQYV.

This clonotype was observed many times. This rearrangement joins TRBV11-2 to TRBJ1-4; TRBD1 matches 9 bases. CDR3 length equals 15 residues. Germline trimming cut 4 bases from V and 5 bases from J; bases unmatched to any gene: 5. CDR1 is SGHAT, CDR2 FQNNGV, per germline. The CDR3 bases are TGTGCCAGCAGCTCGGGGACAGGGTGGAATGAAAAACTGTTTTTT. Protein product: CASSSGTGWNEKLFF. The variable domain in full, with the rest retrieved from reference TRBV11-2 and TRBJ1-4, is EAGVAQSPRYKIIEKRQSVAFWCNPISGHATLYWYQQILGQGPKLLIQFQNNGVVDDSQLPKDRFSAERLKGVDSTLKIQPAKLEDSAVYLCASSSGTGWNEKLFFGSGTQLSVL.

The chain combines TRBV19 with TRBJ2-7; D is ambiguous. The CDR3 spans 13 residues. Germline V CDR1 and CDR2: LNHDA, SQIVND (reference sequence). V lost 6 bases and J 2 bases, leaving 11 bases between the germline ends. The CDR3 nucleotides are TGTGCCAGTAGCCGTCGTGGGACCTACGAGCAGTACTTC. Its protein is CASSRRGTYEQYF.

CDR3 in amino acids: CASSLGGSGTGELFF. CDR3 nucleotides: TGTGCCAGCAGTTTAGGCGGGTCGGGGACCGGGGAGCTGTTTTTT. The rearrangement joins TRBV12-3 or TRBV12-4 to TRBJ2-2, with D perhaps TRBD2 (5 bases). The CDR3 totals 15 residues. The V end was cut by 1 base, the J end by 5 bases, with 11 bases between.

This clonotype was seen a handful of times. V and J are TRBV18 and TRBJ1-4; 12 bases are a match to TRBD1. V shed 1 base, J shed 8 bases, and the junction held 2 bases outside the gene matches. CDR3 size: 15 residues. Germline assignment: CDR1 KGHSH and CDR2 LQKENI. CDR3 sequence: CASSPQGTGGEKLFF. CDR3 DNA: TGTGCCAGCTCACCACAAGGGACAGGGGGCGAAAAACTGTTTTTT.

This sequence joins TRBV28 and TRBJ1-1; TRBD1 might be the D (6 bases). V shed 6 bases and J shed 2 bases, with 13 bases lying between them. The CDR3 is made up of 14 amino acids. CDR1 is MDHEN, CDR2 SYDVKM, per germline. The CDR3, as DNA: TGTGCCAGCAGGGGCCTACAGGGTAACACTGAAGCTTTCTTT. It encodes CASRGLQGNTEAFF.

The chain couples TRBV6-2 or TRBV6-3 to TRBJ1-1; D is uncertain. CDR1 is MNHEY, CDR2 SVGEGT, per germline. The V end was cut by 6 bases, the J end by 7 bases, with 18 bases between. This CDR3 is 14 amino acids long. CDR3 sequence (DNA): TGTGCCAGCAGGGACGACGACGGCCGGATTGAAGCTTTCTTT. This gives the protein CASRDDDGRIEAFF.

This clonotype was detected ten times or more. The chain joins TRBV7-6 to TRBJ2-1; TRBD1 matches 10 bases. The germline CDR1 and CDR2 sequences are SGHVS and FNYEAQ. Germline trimming cut 2 bases from V and 2 bases from J; bases unmatched to any gene: 6. The CDR3 spans 17 residues. In nucleotides, the CDR3 is TGTGCCAGCAGCTTACCTCGGACAGGGGGACCCTACAATGAGCAGTTCTTC. Translation: CASSLPRTGGPYNEQFF.